This T cell receptor (beta chain) was identified in a study of T cell repertoires in cytomegalovirus infection (dated by TCRdb to the late 2010s). For the study in its entirety: The HLA type of each donor mattered for the analysis, because public TCR beta signatures pointed to carriage of CMV infection along with the matching HLA type.

Sequencing instrument: Illumina HiSeq 1500. TCRdb reran the public reads through fastp at Q25 and MiXCR, keeping productive beta chains. CDR3 protein sequences are deduplicated, and each keeps its most common genes and DNA. The sample data list roughly 250,000 distinct CDR3 sequences, and roughly 22% of these were observed just once. The ten largest clones capture roughly 18% of the sample. This clonotype was counted only a few times. Its specific antigen is unknown. No qualities accompany the bases; no much larger clone lies one base away. What the authors observed across the whole study: In both this cohort and an independent cohort of 350 to 400 donors, the cumulative frequency of public TCR beta family members distinguished carriers of CMV infection plus the relevant HLA type. The ex vivo response was dominated by HLA-C-restricted CMV-specific TCR beta clonotypes, which also provided the single most frequent clonotype in two of eight donors.

The germline V gene sets CDR1 to MDHEN and CDR2 to SYDVKM. Relative to germline, V is 8 bases shorter and J is 4 bases shorter, with 17 bases between their ends. The CDR3 runs 14 residues from the cysteine to the phenylalanine. The retained sequence is limited to the CDR3, 42 bases, with the frame set at the first base. The receptor was derived from a human donor in good health (CMV status not recorded). Some clones in this sample may be carry-over from other donors' samples. The sequence links TRBV28 to TRBJ1-2; the D gene assignment is ambiguous. The sample comprised CD8+ T cells from PBMCs. The CDR3 sequence is CASHTPRVSYGYTF. The DNA sequence reads TGTGCCAGCCATACCCCTAGGGTTTCCTATGGCTACACCTTC.